The entry that follows covers one TCR beta chain sequence. This entry belongs to a study of blood T cell repertoires in COVID-19. Those who participated ranged in age from about 18 to 89 years and resided in about two dozen US areas. Clinical histories supplied by participants themselves formed the basis of cohort assignment. The CDR3 runs to 15 residues. Germline V CDR1 and CDR2: SGHDT, YYEEEE. The V end was cut by 4 bases, the J end by 6 bases, with 17 bases between. TCRdb keeps only in-frame clones here, not all; method: immunoSEQ multiplex PCR. Among a few hundred thousand clones listed, about 87% were seen once.

The clonotype was recovered from a woman between 45 and 65 years old who had recovered from COVID-19. Sequenced: PBMCs or T cells enriched from blood (not recorded which). The gene calls are TRBV5-6 and TRBJ2-1; tentative D call: TRBD2 (6 bases). CDR3 bases: TGTGCCAGCAGCCAAGCCGGGACTGCCCCCAATGAGCAGTTCTTC. This gives the protein CASSQAGTAPNEQFF.